The next 24 T cell receptor beta chains were all read from a single sample in a study of shared T cell receptors in the human thymus. Measured with immunoSEQ multiplex PCR; TCRdb has only the in-frame clones, and not every one. The profile shows hundreds of thousands of clones, 70% to 90% of them singletons. These sequences were also reported in another study, on human thymus T cells.

Sequencing was done on a sample of thymocytes. These receptors were taken from a girl younger than two with a congenital heart defect.

The chain carries TRBV6-1 and TRBJ2-3, with 8 bases fitting TRBD1. The CDR3 length is 15 residues. V lost 5 bases, J lost 2 bases, and 6 bases stayed unmatched. CDR1 MNHNS and CDR2 SASEGT come from the germline V gene. The CDR3 nucleotides read TGTGCCAGCAGTATCCGGGACAGGTACACAGATACGCAGTATTTT. This translates into CASSIRDRYTDTQYF.

The chain couples TRBV6-6 to TRBJ1-2; D possibly corresponds to TRBD1 (6 bases). Germline lookup yields CDR1 MNHNY and CDR2 SVGAGI (reference sequence). V dropped 6 bases and J dropped 4 bases, with 15 bases sitting between them. This CDR3 contains 14 residues. This chain's CDR3 is CASSLQGEGYGYTF. CDR3 DNA: TGTGCCAGCAGCCTACAGGGAGAGGGCTATGGCTACACCTTC.

The rearrangement uses TRBV6-5 and TRBJ1-4, with TRBD1 identical over 8 bases. From germline, CDR1 is MNHEY and CDR2 SVGAGI. The CDR3 runs to 15 residues. V trimming: 10 bases; J trimming: 2 bases; junction bases outside the gene matches: 9. The CDR3 region is CATKRQGATNEKLFF. Written as DNA, the CDR3 is TGTGCCACCAAACGCCAGGGGGCGACTAATGAAAAACTGTTTTTT.

CDR3 bases: TGTGCCAGCAGCTTGTCGTGGCCCTCTGATACGCAGTATTTT. It codes for CASSLSWPSDTQYF. The V call is TRBV5-4, the J call TRBJ2-3; D gene unclear. Trimming left V 1 base short and J 6 bases short, with 12 bases between. CDR1 is SGHNT and CDR2 is YYREEE in the germline V gene (reference sequence). There are 14 residues in the CDR3.

The CDR3 region has the DNA TGTGCCAGCTCACCTCGACAGGACGACTACGAGCAGTACTTC. Amino acid sequence: CASSPRQDDYEQYF. This rearrangement joins TRBV18 to TRBJ2-7; possible D gene TRBD1, 6 bases. The V gene's germline CDR1 is KGHSH and CDR2 LQKENI. This CDR3 has 14 amino acids. Trimming stripped 3 bases from V and 3 bases from J, with 12 bases between.

This clone has more than one count but fewer than ten. CDR3 sequence: CASSLIGGGTGSPLHF. CDR3 sequence (DNA): TGTGCCAGCAGCTTGATAGGTGGAGGGACAGGTTCACCCCTCCACTTT. This sequence joins TRBV7-9 and TRBJ1-6; 8 bases fit TRBD1. Germline-derived CDR1 and CDR2 are SEHNR and FQNEAQ (reference sequence). V gave up 3 bases and J gave up 9 bases; unmatched junction bases: 10. The length of the CDR3 is 16 residues.

The CDR3 coding sequence is TGTGCCAGCAGCCCCGACAGGGGGCGAGGCACAGATACGCAGTATTTT. Its translation: CASSPDRGRGTDTQYF. This chain joins TRBV28 and TRBJ2-3; the match to TRBD1 covers 10 bases. V was pared by 6 bases and J by 1 base, with 7 bases of the junction left unmatched. The CDR3 has 16 amino acids. Germline CDR1 is MDHEN and CDR2 is SYDVKM.

This clone was detected once. The chain employs TRBV13 and TRBJ2-7; 10 positions match TRBD1. Trimming removed 5 bases from V and 2 bases from J; junction bases left unmatched: 3. Looked up from germline, CDR1 is PRHDT and CDR2 is FYEKMQ (reference sequence). The CDR3 contains 14 residues. The CDR3 DNA follows: TGTGCCAGCAGCCCCGGGACAGGGGCCTACGAGCAGTACTTC. Protein sequence: CASSPGTGAYEQYF.

The genes are TRBV4-1 and TRBJ1-5, with 7 bases fitting TRBD1. This CDR3 has 17 amino acids. After removal of 0 bases from V and 2 bases from J, the junction contained 7 bases not matched to a gene. From germline, CDR1 is MGHRA and CDR2 YSYEKL. For the CDR3, the DNA is TGCGCCAGCAGCCAAGAGTATTTTGACAGGGGCAATCAGCCCCAGCATTTT. As protein: CASSQEYFDRGNQPQHF.

This clone occurred once. The V gene is TRBV5-6, the J gene TRBJ1-2, with a possible D match to TRBD1 (6 bases). Germline lookup yields CDR1 SGHDT and CDR2 YYEEEE. The V end lost 2 bases, the J end lost 4 bases, and 9 bases lay between the germline ends. The CDR3 length is 13 residues. The CDR3 here is CASSLKGVYGYTF. The CDR3 coding sequence is TGTGCCAGCAGCTTAAAGGGGGTCTATGGCTACACCTTC. The full variable domain, with the rest looked up from reference TRBV5-6 and TRBJ1-2, is DAGVTQSPTHLIKTRGQQVTLRCSPKSGHDTVSWYQQALGQGPQFIFQYYEEEERQRGNFPDRFSGHQFPNYSSELNVNALLLGDSALYLCASSLKGVYGYTFGSGTRLTVV.

Only one count was recorded for this clone. V and J are TRBV11-2 and TRBJ1-2; the D is unclear. Germline V CDR1 and CDR2: SGHAT, FQNNGV. Trimming stripped 5 bases from V and 4 bases from J, with 8 bases between. The CDR3 contains 12 residues. CDR3 loop: CASSQLLYGYTF. The CDR3 DNA reads as TGTGCCAGCAGCCAACTACTCTATGGCTACACCTTC.

This clone has only one observation. The chain couples TRBV4-1 to TRBJ2-5; 7 positions match TRBD2. The J call is in doubt because the DNA end fits TRBJ2-7 better. Per germline, CDR1 MGHRA and CDR2 YSYEKL. The CDR3 totals 16 residues. This CDR3 reads CASSPRDLGGSYEQYF. The CDR3 DNA reads TGCGCCAGCAGCCCCAGGGACCTGGGGGGGTCCTACGAGCAGTACTTC.

This chain uses TRBV5-1 with TRBJ1-1; the D is unclear. The germline V gene has CDR1 SGHRS and CDR2 YFSETQ. The CDR3 totals 13 residues. V gave up 1 base and J gave up 7 bases, with 11 bases separating them. CDR3 coding DNA: TGCGCCAGCAGCTTGAATCGGGGAAATGAAGCTTTCTTT. It encodes CASSLNRGNEAFF.

This sequence joins TRBV7-8 and TRBJ2-6; D uncertain. Trimming cost V 1 base and J 4 bases, with 8 bases left between them. The CDR3 runs 15 residues. CDR1 is SGHVS, CDR2 FQNEAQ, per germline. CDR3 in amino acids: CASSLVQTGANVLTF. Here the CDR3 DNA reads TGTGCCAGCAGCTTAGTCCAGACAGGGGCCAACGTCCTGACTTTC. Full variable domain (outside the CDR3, taken from reference TRBV7-8 and TRBJ2-6): GAGVSQSPRYKVAKRGQDVALRCDPISGHVSLFWYQQALGQGPEFLTYFQNEAQLDKSGLPSDRFFAERPEGSVSTLKIQRTQQEDSAVYLCASSLVQTGANVLTFGAGSRLTVL.

The CDR3 nucleotides read TGTGCCAGCAGCTTAGGGACAGGGGGGAAACAAGAGACCCAGTACTTC. It codes for CASSLGTGGKQETQYF. The chain joins TRBV7-4 to TRBJ2-5, with 10 bases matching TRBD1. This CDR3 region has 16 residues. J gave up 2 bases and V 1 base, and 4 bases lay outside the gene matches. Germline V gives CDR1 SGHVT, CDR2 SQSDAQ. The entire variable domain, with the rest obtained from reference TRBV7-4 and TRBJ2-5, is as follows: GAGVSQSPRYKVAKRGRDVALRCDSISGHVTLYWYRQTLGQGSEVLTYSQSDAQRDKSGRPSGRFSAERPERSVSTLKIQRTEQGDSAVYLCASSLGTGGKQETQYFGPGTRLLVL.

V gene TRBV7-3 combines with J gene TRBJ2-3; 7 bases agree with TRBD1. The CDR3 runs to 14 residues. Germline V gene data show CDR1 as SGHTA and CDR2 as FQGTGA. J gave up 2 bases and V 5 bases, and 4 bases lay outside the gene matches. Here the CDR3 reads CASSPGQSTDTQYF. CDR3 in DNA: TGTGCCAGCAGCCCGGGACAGTCCACAGATACGCAGTATTTT. The full variable domain, in which reference TRBV7-3 and TRBJ2-3 provide the parts outside the CDR3, is GAGVSQTPSNKVTEKGKYVELRCDPISGHTALYWYRQSLGQGPEFLIYFQGTGAADDSGLPNDRFFAVRPEGSVSTLKIQRTERGDSAVYLCASSPGQSTDTQYFGPGTRLTVL.

The V and J genes are TRBV9 and TRBJ2-5; D might be TRBD1 (8 bases). Germline values: CDR1 SGDLS, CDR2 YYNGEE. V was shortened by 3 bases and J by 5 bases, with 17 bases between the two germline ends. The CDR3 is made up of 15 amino acids. CDR3 in amino acids: CASSERQGRGETQYF. The CDR3 DNA follows: TGTGCCAGCAGCGAGCGACAGGGGCGGGGGGAGACCCAGTACTTC.

CDR3 residues: CSAFRTGTLVREAFF. For the CDR3, the DNA is TGCAGCGCTTTTAGGACAGGTACACTCGTCCGTGAAGCTTTCTTT. This rearrangement joins TRBV29-1 to TRBJ1-1; 7 bases align to TRBD1. V lost 7 bases and J lost 7; bases outside the gene matches: 18. Germline V gene data show CDR1 as SQVTM and CDR2 as ANQGSEA. The CDR3 covers 15 residues.

This sequence joins TRBV5-4 and TRBJ1-3; the D gene is possibly TRBD1 (5 bases). Between the trimmed V and J ends, which lost 3 bases and 2 bases, there was a span of 15 bases. The V gene's germline CDR1 is SGHNT and CDR2 YYREEE (reference sequence). The CDR3 consists of 16 residues. Written as DNA, the CDR3 is TGTGCCAGCAGCTCCCTAGGTGGGGGGGCTGGAAACACCATATATTTT. Translated: CASSSLGGGAGNTIYF.

Only one count was recorded for this clone. This chain uses TRBV18 with TRBJ2-2; 13 bases agree with TRBD2. This CDR3 comprises 18 residues. Trimming at V came to 3 bases and at J to 4 bases, leaving 8 bases not matched to a gene. Germline V lookup: CDR1 KGHSH, CDR2 LQKENI. CDR3 loop: CASSPRTSGGPLTGELFF. CDR3 bases: TGTGCCAGCTCACCCCGGACTAGCGGGGGACCCCTCACCGGGGAGCTGTTTTTT.

The chain joins TRBV6-6 to TRBJ2-5; TRBD2 is a possible D gene (5 bases). Per germline, CDR1 MNHNY and CDR2 SVGAGI (reference sequence). Trimming stripped 6 bases from V and 2 bases from J, with 13 bases between. The CDR3 runs 14 residues. The CDR3 DNA reads TGTGCCAGCAGGAGAAGTAGAGGGCAAGAGACCCAGTACTTC. Translation: CASRRSRGQETQYF.

The rearrangement links TRBV5-1 to TRBJ1-1; TRBD1 matches 8 bases. With V trimmed by 3 bases and J by 11 bases, 9 bases remained unmatched. Germline V gene data show CDR1 as SGHRS and CDR2 as YFSETQ. The CDR3 runs 13 residues. DNA of the CDR3: TGCGCCAGCAGCTCCAGGGGGCTAGGTGACGCTTTCTTT. It codes for CASSSRGLGDAFF.

The CDR3 loop reads CASSLEGEVQETQYF. The CDR3 bases are TGCGCCAGCAGCTTGGAAGGAGAGGTCCAAGAGACCCAGTACTTC. The gene calls are TRBV5-1 and TRBJ2-5; D is ambiguous. V gave up 0 bases and J gave up 1 base, with 10 bases separating them. Germline CDR1 is SGHRS and CDR2 is YFSETQ. CDR3 length: 15 residues.

The genes are TRBV4-3 and TRBJ1-6, with D unclear. V lost 1 base to trimming and J lost 7 bases, with 14 bases between them. CDR1 is LGHNA, CDR2 YSLEER, per germline. This CDR3 has 16 residues. In DNA, the CDR3 is TGCGCCAGCAGCCAAGTGAGGATAATGAAAAATTCACCCCTCCACTTT. Amino acids: CASSQVRIMKNSPLHF.